Given below is one TCR beta chain in context. Original methodology: ImmunoSEQ gave junction-only sequences without quality scores, so filtering differed. Sequencing used immunoSEQ multiplex PCR; TCRdb keeps in-frame clones, though not all of them. V, J and clone size are taken as reported in that table, and D and trimming were inferred from the DNA itself. The profile shows about 2.2 million clones, 93% of them singletons. Germline CDR1 reads ENHRY; CDR2 reads SYGVKD. There are 12 residues in the CDR3. V shed 10 bases, J shed 4 bases, and the junction held 3 bases outside the gene matches. Naive CD8 isolation took CD45RO-negative cells positively selected for CCR7 and excluded terminally differentiated effector memory CD45RA+ cells. The data are from a study of shared clonotypes between healthy human individuals.

This sequence joins TRBV10-3 and TRBJ2-3; 9 nucleotides line up with TRBD2. Sequences were obtained from naive CD8+ T cells from PBMCs. The TCR originated in a man in his late teens or twenties in good health. Some clones in this sample may be carry-over from other donors' samples. CDR3 sequence: CATVAGADTQYF. As DNA, the CDR3 is TGTGCCACGGTAGCGGGAGCAGATACGCAGTATTTT.